The clone carrying this T cell receptor beta chain was seen a single time. The data belong to a study of shared clonotypes between healthy human individuals. Method: immunoSEQ multiplex PCR; TCRdb's copy keeps in-frame clones and lacks some. The sample contains 550,000 to 850,000 clones, over 65% of which appear only once. V gave up 0 bases and J gave up 6 bases; unmatched junction bases: 1. Germline V CDR1 and CDR2: SGHTA, FQGTGA. This CDR3 contains 14 residues. Sequencing was carried out using memory CD4+ T cells sorted from blood. Subset reported: CD45RA-negative fraction. The TCR was taken from a woman in her thirties in good health. The genes are TRBV7-3 and TRBJ2-2; 7 positions match TRBD1. CDR3 sequence (DNA): TGTGCCAGCAGCTTAACCCAGGGGGCCGGGGAGCTGTTTTTT. Protein: CASSLTQGAGELFF.